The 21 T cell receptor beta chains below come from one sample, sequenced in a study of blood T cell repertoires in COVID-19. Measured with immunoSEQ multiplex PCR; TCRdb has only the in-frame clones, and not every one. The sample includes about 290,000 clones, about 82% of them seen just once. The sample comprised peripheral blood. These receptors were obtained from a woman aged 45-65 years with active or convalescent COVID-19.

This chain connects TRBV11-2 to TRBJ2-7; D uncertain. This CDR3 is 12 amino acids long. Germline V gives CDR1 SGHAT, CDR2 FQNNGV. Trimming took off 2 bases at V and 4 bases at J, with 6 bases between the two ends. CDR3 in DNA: TGTGCCAGCAGCTTAATCAGATACGAGCAGTACTTC. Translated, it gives CASSLIRYEQYF.

The CDR3 reads CACKLSRGLLGSPLHF. The CDR3 region has the DNA TGTGCCTGCAAACTCTCCCGGGGTTTATTAGGTTCACCCCTCCACTTT. V usage is TRBV30 and J usage is TRBJ1-6; D gene ambiguous. Germline V gene sequence: CDR1 GTSNPN, CDR2 SVGIG (reference sequence). CDR3 size: 16 residues. The V end was cut by 6 bases, the J end by 9 bases, with 24 bases between. The complete variable domain, with remaining parts taken from reference TRBV30 and TRBJ1-6, reads SQTIHQWPATLVQPVGSPLSLECTVEGTSNPNLYWYRQAAGRGLQLLFYSVGIGQISSEVPQNLSASRPQDRQFILSSKKLLLSDSGFYLCACKLSRGLLGSPLHFGNGTRLTVT.

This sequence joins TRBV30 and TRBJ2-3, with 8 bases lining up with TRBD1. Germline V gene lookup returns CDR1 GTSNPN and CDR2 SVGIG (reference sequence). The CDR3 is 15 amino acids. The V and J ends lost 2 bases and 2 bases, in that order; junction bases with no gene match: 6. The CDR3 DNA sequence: TGTGCCTGGAGTCCGCGGACAGGGAACACAGATACGCAGTATTTT. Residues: CAWSPRTGNTDTQYF.

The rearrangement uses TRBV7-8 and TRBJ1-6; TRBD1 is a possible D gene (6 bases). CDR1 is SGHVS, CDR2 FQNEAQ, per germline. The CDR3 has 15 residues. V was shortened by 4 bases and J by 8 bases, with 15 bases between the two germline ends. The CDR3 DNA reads TGTGCCAGCAGCTCCACCGGGACACTCGATTCACCCCTCCACTTT. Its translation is CASSSTGTLDSPLHF.

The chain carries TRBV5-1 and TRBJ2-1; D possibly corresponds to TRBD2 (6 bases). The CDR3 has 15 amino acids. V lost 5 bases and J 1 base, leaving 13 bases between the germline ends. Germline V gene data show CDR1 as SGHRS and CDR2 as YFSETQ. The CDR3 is CASSSGGFSYNEQFF. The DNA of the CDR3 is TGCGCCAGCAGTTCCGGGGGATTTTCCTACAATGAGCAGTTCTTC.

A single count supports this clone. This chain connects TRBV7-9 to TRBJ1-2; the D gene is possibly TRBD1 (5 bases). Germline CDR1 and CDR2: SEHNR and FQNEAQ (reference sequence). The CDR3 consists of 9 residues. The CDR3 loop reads CVGGDGYTF. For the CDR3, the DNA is TGTGTCGGGGGGGATGGCTACACCTTC.

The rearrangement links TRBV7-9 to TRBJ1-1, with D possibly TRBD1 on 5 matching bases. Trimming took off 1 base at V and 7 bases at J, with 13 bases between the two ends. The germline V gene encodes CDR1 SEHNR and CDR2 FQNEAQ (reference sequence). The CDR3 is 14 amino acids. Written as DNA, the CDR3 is TGTGCCAGCAGCTTAGGGCAGGGAGGCGTTGAAGCTTTCTTT. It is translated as CASSLGQGGVEAFF.

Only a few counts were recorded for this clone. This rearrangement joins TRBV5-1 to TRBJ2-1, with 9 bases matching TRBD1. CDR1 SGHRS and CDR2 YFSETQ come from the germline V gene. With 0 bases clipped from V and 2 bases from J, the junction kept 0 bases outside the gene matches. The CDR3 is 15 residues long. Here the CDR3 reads CASSLGTGAYNEQFF. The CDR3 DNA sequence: TGCGCCAGCAGCTTGGGGACAGGGGCCTACAATGAGCAGTTCTTC.

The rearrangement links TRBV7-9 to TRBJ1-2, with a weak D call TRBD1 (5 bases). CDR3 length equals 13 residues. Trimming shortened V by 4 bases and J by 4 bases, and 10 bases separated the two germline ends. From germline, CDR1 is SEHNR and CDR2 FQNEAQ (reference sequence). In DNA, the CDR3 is TGTGCCAGCAGCTCAACAGGAGTCTATGGCTACACCTTC. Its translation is CASSSTGVYGYTF.

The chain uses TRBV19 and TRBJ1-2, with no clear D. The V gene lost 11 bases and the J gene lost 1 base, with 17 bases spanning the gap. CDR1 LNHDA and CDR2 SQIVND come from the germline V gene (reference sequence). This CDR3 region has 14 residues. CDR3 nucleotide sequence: TGTGCCGCTGGGAGGGCGGAGGTTAACTATGGCTACACCTTC. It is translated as CAAGRAEVNYGYTF.

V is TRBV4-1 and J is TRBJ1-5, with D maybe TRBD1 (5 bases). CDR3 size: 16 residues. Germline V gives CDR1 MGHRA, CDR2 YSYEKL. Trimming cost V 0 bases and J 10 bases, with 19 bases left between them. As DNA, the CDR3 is TGCGCCAGCAGCCAAGATGGAGGGGTACGAATTCAACCCCAGCATTTT. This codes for CASSQDGGVRIQPQHF.

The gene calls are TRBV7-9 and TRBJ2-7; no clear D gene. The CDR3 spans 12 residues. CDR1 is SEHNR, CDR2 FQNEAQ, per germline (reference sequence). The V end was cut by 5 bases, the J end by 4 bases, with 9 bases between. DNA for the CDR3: TGTGCCAGCAGCGCCATCGGGTACGAGCAGTACTTC. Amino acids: CASSAIGYEQYF.

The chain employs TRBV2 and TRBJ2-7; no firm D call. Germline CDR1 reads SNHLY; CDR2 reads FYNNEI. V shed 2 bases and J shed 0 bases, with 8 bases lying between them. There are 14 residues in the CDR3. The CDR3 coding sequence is TGTGCCAGCAGTGAATCACACAGCTCCTACGAGCAGTACTTC. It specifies CASSESHSSYEQYF.

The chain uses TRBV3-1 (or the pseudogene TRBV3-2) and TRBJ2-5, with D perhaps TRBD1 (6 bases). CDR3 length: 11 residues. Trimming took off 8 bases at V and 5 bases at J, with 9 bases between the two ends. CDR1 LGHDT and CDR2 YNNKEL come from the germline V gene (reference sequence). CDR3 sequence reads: CASRRGETQYF. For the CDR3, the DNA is TGTGCCAGCCGAAGGGGGGAGACCCAGTACTTC.

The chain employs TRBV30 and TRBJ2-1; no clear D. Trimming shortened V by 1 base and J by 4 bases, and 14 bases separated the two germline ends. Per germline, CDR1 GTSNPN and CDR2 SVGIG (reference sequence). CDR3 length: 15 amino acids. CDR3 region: CAWSGEALGYNEQFF. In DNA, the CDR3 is TGTGCCTGGAGTGGTGAGGCTCTCGGGTACAATGAGCAGTTCTTC.

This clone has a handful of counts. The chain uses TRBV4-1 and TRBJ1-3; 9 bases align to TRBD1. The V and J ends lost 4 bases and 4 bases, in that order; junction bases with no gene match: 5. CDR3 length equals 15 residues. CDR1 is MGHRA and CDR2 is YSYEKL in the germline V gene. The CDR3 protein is CASSLGTGRGNTIYF. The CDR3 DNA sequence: TGCGCCAGCAGCCTAGGGACAGGGAGAGGAAACACCATATATTTT.

In DNA form, the CDR3 reads TGTGCCAGCAGCCGTCACAGGAACACTGAAGCTTTCTTT. Its translation is CASSRHRNTEAFF. The V and J genes are TRBV12-3 or TRBV12-4 and TRBJ1-1; D unresolved. The V gene lost 6 bases and the J gene lost 1 base, with 9 bases spanning the gap. There are 13 residues in the CDR3.

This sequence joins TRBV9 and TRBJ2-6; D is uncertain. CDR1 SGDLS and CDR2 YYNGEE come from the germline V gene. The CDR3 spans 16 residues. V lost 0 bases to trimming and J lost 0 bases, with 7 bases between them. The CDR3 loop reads CASSVAPSSGANVLTF. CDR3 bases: TGTGCCAGCAGCGTAGCCCCGAGCTCTGGGGCCAACGTCCTGACTTTC.

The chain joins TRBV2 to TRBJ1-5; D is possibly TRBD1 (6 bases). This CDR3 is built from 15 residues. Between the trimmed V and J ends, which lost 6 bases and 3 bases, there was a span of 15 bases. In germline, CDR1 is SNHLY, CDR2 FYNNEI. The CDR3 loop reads CASRFTQGDNQPQHF. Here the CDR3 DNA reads TGTGCCAGCAGATTTACACAGGGAGACAATCAGCCCCAGCATTTT.

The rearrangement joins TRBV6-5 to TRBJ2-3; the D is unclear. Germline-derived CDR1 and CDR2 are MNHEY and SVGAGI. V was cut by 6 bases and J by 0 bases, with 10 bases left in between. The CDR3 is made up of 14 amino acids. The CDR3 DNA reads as TGTGCCAGCAGGCTGGTTACTAGCACAGATACGCAGTATTTT. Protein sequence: CASRLVTSTDTQYF.

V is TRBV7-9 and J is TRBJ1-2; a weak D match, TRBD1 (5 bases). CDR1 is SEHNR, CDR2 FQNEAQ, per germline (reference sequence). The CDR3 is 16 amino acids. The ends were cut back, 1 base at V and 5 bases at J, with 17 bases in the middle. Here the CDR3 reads CASSLGDSELRYGYTF. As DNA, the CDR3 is TGTGCCAGCAGCTTAGGTGACAGCGAGTTAAGATATGGCTACACCTTC.